These 18 T cell receptor beta chains share one sample of origin, sequenced in a study of neurological immune-mediated disorders. TCRdb redid the calling of the 5' RACE reads with MiXCR, one entry per CDR3 protein. The repertoire holds roughly 70,000 distinct CDR3 sequences, under 5.5% seen once, with 2.2% in the top ten. Sequencing was performed on PBMCs. All receptors come from a woman between 70 and 85 years old with multiple sclerosis.

In DNA, the CDR3 is TGTGCCAGCAGCTTAGGGCAGACCAGCTTCCTCACAGATACGCAGTATTTT. Its protein is CASSLGQTSFLTDTQYF. V is TRBV7-9 and J is TRBJ2-3, with D unresolved. This CDR3 has 17 amino acids. Germline loops: CDR1 SEHNR, CDR2 FQNEAQ (reference sequence). Trimming took 1 base from V and 2 from J, leaving 16 bases between them.

This clonotype came up many times. The rearrangement links TRBV7-2 to TRBJ2-7, with D perhaps being TRBD1 or TRBD2 (5 bases each). Germline CDR1 is SGHTA and CDR2 is FQGNSA. The ends were cut back, 0 bases at V and 2 bases at J, with 17 bases in the middle. This CDR3 is built from 17 residues. CDR3: CASSLASTARRAYEQYF. The DNA for the CDR3 is TGTGCCAGCAGCTTAGCCTCGACAGCCCGGCGGGCCTACGAGCAGTACTTC. Supplemented by reference TRBV7-2 and TRBJ2-7, the full variable domain reads GAGVSQSPSNKVTEKGKDVELRCDPISGHTALYWYRQSLGQGLEFLIYFQGNSAPDKSGLPSDRFSAERTGGSVSTLTIQRTQQEDSAVYLCASSLASTARRAYEQYFGPGTRLTVT.

This clonotype was seen more than once but under ten times. Being one base from a much bigger clone, this may be a read error. The chain has TRBV29-1 and TRBJ2-5; D gene ambiguous. Trimming took off 5 bases at V and 7 bases at J, with 11 bases between the two ends. There are 11 residues in the CDR3. CDR1 is SQVTM, CDR2 ANQGSEA, per germline. The CDR3 is CSVLHGGTQYF. The CDR3 coding sequence is TGCAGCGTTCTGCACGGCGGGACCCAGTACTTC.

The chain carries TRBV6-5 and TRBJ2-7; maybe TRBD1 (6 bases). This CDR3 spans 11 amino acids. V lost 7 bases and J lost 4, with 8 bases in between. Germline loops: CDR1 MNHEY, CDR2 SVGAGI. The CDR3 DNA sequence: TGTGCCAGCACCAGGGGATACGAGCAGTACTTC. Translating gives CASTRGYEQYF.

This clonotype was observed many times. The genes are TRBV12-3 or TRBV12-4 and TRBJ1-1; the D gene is possibly TRBD1 (6 bases). Trimming shortened V by 6 bases and J by 1 base, and 15 bases separated the two germline ends. This CDR3 region has 15 residues. The CDR3 coding sequence is TGTGCCAGCAGGCATTACAGGGTCGGGAACACTGAAGCTTTCTTT. Its translation is CASRHYRVGNTEAFF.

This chain uses TRBV5-1 with TRBJ2-3, with 8 positions matching TRBD1. Germline-derived CDR1 and CDR2 are SGHRS and YFSETQ. The CDR3 totals 13 residues. J was trimmed by 6 bases and V by 4 bases; bases with no gene match: 4. CDR3 in amino acids: CASSPYRGDTQYF. In DNA, the CDR3 is TGCGCCAGCAGCCCATACAGGGGGGATACGCAGTATTTT.

This clonotype was seen many times. This sequence joins TRBV5-1 and TRBJ1-1; D gene ambiguous. V was pared by 0 bases and J by 2 bases, with 11 bases between. CDR1 and CDR2 (germline): SGHRS, YFSETQ. CDR3 length: 15 residues. The CDR3 here is CASSLDTSKNTEAFF. The CDR3 coding sequence is TGCGCCAGCAGCTTGGACACGTCGAAAAACACTGAAGCTTTCTTT.

In its sample, this clonotype was seen a few times. This chain links TRBV7-2 with TRBJ2-7; D gene unclear. V was shortened by 3 bases and J by 2 bases, with 14 bases between the two germline ends. The CDR3 extends over 15 amino acids. Germline-derived CDR1 and CDR2 are SGHTA and FQGNSA. The CDR3 region has the DNA TGTGCCAGCAGCTTCGACGGTACCCGGACCTACGAGCAGTACTTC. This translates into CASSFDGTRTYEQYF.

There are many counts of this clonotype. The chain joins TRBV3-1 to TRBJ2-5; maybe TRBD1 (6 bases). Germline CDR1 is LGHDT and CDR2 is YNNKEL (reference sequence). The CDR3 covers 14 residues. V lost 4 bases and J lost 5, with 14 bases in between. The CDR3 reads CASSPAGQGETQYF. As DNA, the CDR3 is TGTGCCAGCAGCCCCGCGGGCCAGGGGGAGACCCAGTACTTC.

On this clonotype itself: Compared with germline, one end of the junction differs, possibly owing to a read error. The genes are TRBV5-1 and TRBJ1-4; perhaps TRBD1 as D (5 bases). Germline V gives CDR1 SGHRS, CDR2 YFSETQ. This CDR3 has 13 amino acids. The CDR3 spells CASSAGTSEKLFF. CDR3 bases: TGCGCCAGCAGCGCCGGGACTAGTGAAAAACTGTTTTTT.

This clonotype was recorded many times. This chain connects TRBV20-1 to TRBJ2-1, with 11 bases that match TRBD2. The germline V gene has CDR1 DFQATT and CDR2 SNEGSKA (reference sequence). V gave up 1 base and J gave up 2 bases; unmatched junction bases: 16. The CDR3 runs to 20 residues. The CDR3 region is CSARGPGGHPGLAAYNEQFF. CDR3 DNA sequence: TGCAGTGCTAGAGGCCCCGGGGGACACCCGGGACTAGCGGCCTACAATGAGCAGTTCTTC.

This clonotype was counted many times. The rearrangement joins TRBV12-3 or TRBV12-4 to TRBJ1-1, with a tentative D call TRBD1 (5 bases). Trimming cost V 7 bases and J 1 base, with 10 bases left between them. This CDR3 comprises 13 residues. CDR3 region: CASTRAQNTEAFF. In DNA form, the CDR3 reads TGTGCCAGCACCAGGGCACAGAACACTGAAGCTTTCTTT.

The chain is built from TRBV3-1 and TRBJ2-7, with TRBD1 as a possible D gene (6 bases). V gave up 0 bases and J gave up 4 bases, with 10 bases separating them. CDR3 size: 14 residues. Per the germline V gene, CDR1 is LGHDT and CDR2 is YNNKEL (reference sequence). CDR3 sequence: CASSQDAGVYEQYF. Here the CDR3 DNA reads TGTGCCAGCAGCCAAGATGCAGGGGTTTACGAGCAGTACTTC.

At least ten counts were recorded for this clonotype. The chain uses TRBV7-2 and TRBJ2-3; D remains ambiguous. The CDR3 covers 14 residues. CDR1 is SGHTA and CDR2 is FQGNSA in the germline V gene. Trimming pared 1 base from V and 3 bases from J, leaving 8 bases between. The CDR3 DNA reads TGTGCCAGCAGCTTAGATGTCGGGACAGATACGCAGTATTTT. Encoded protein: CASSLDVGTDTQYF. The whole variable domain, filled in from reference TRBV7-2 and TRBJ2-3, reads GAGVSQSPSNKVTEKGKDVELRCDPISGHTALYWYRQSLGQGLEFLIYFQGNSAPDKSGLPSDRFSAERTGGSVSTLTIQRTQQEDSAVYLCASSLDVGTDTQYFGPGTRLTVL.

This clonotype was counted at least ten times. The chain carries TRBV20-1 and TRBJ2-1, with D possibly being TRBD1 or TRBD2 (5 bases each). The ends were cut back, 3 bases at V and 5 bases at J, with 11 bases in the middle. Germline-derived CDR1 and CDR2 are DFQATT and SNEGSKA (reference sequence). CDR3 length: 13 amino acids. The CDR3 loop is CSASRGDHNEQFF. DNA for the CDR3: TGCAGTGCTAGTCGAGGGGATCACAATGAGCAGTTCTTC.

This clonotype was counted between two and nine times. This could be a read error, since a much larger clone is one nucleotide away. The gene calls are TRBV9 and TRBJ1-5; 7 nucleotides line up with TRBD1. Germline loops: CDR1 SGDLS, CDR2 YYNGEE. The CDR3 covers 15 residues. The CDR3 spells CASSVGGGLGQPQNF. Here the CDR3 DNA reads TGTGCCAGCAGCGTAGGAGGGGGTTTGGGACAGCCCCAGAATTTT.

This clonotype appeared a few times. The chain carries TRBV19 and TRBJ1-1; TRBD1 agrees at 7 bases. J gave up 7 bases and V 2 bases, and 4 bases lay outside the gene matches. CDR3 size: 13 residues. Germline V gene data show CDR1 as LNHDA and CDR2 as SQIVND (reference sequence). DNA of the CDR3: TGTGCCAGTAGTATAAGGCGGGACAGTGAAGCTTTCTTT. The encoded protein is CASSIRRDSEAFF.

This clonotype was seen many times. V and J are TRBV3-1 and TRBJ1-1; 7 nucleotides agree with TRBD1. This CDR3 is built from 14 residues. Per the germline V gene, CDR1 is LGHDT and CDR2 is YNNKEL (reference sequence). Trimming removed 1 base from V and 1 base from J; junction bases left unmatched: 0. This CDR3 is CASSQGQGNTEAFF. In nucleotides, the CDR3 is TGTGCCAGCAGCCAAGGACAGGGGAACACTGAAGCTTTCTTT.